Below, one T cell receptor (beta chain) is given with its context. The target antigen is unknown. The germline gives CDR1 MNHEY, CDR2 SMNVEV (reference sequence). The CDR3 runs 13 residues. This sample was taken from a study of monozygotic twins with inflammatory bowel disease. Findings and limits, study-wide: Distinct T cell subtypes could not be told apart.

Eight separate reactions per sample yielded the cDNA. The template switching step added UMIs that contained a 6-nucleotide sample barcode. TCRdb reprocessed the 5' RACE reads and stores each CDR3 protein as one record, lacking DNA. This table holds just over 300,000 distinct CDR3 sequences. The clonotype originates from a human donor with ulcerative colitis or Crohn's disease, or a healthy co-twin of an affected twin (not recorded which). Sequences were obtained from blood. The V and J genes are TRBV27 and TRBJ2-7; TCRdb names TRBD1, which stays unverified in the absence of DNA. The CDR3 here is CASSFRQGDEQYF.